The rows below give T cell receptor beta chains drawn from one sample of a study of Ad26.COV2.S vaccination and SARS-CoV-2 variants. The assay was immunoSEQ multiplex PCR, and TCRdb's table has in-frame clones only and misses some. The sample has about 400,000 clones, under 90% seen once; the top ten hold around 7.4%. The sample here was peripheral blood, taken in a trial of Ad26.COV2.S vaccine versus placebo. These receptors were obtained from a person aged 18-60 years who received the Ad26.COV2.S COVID-19 vaccine or a placebo. Both conserved end residues are part of each CDR3. The D gene is left open where the match is weak. For some rows the clone size is stated as once, few or many, or as a class when expanded; others skip it.

>TRBJ2-6|TRBV28|NA|NA
TGTGCCAGCAGCAGTATGAAGGGGGCTGGGGCCAACGTCCTGACTTTC
CASSSMKGAGANVLTF
>TRBJ2-1|TRBV30|NA|TRBD2
TGTGCCTGGAGTGAGGGACTAGCGGGGGGCGAGCAGTTCTTC
CAWSEGLAGGEQFF
>TRBJ2-1|TRBV7-9|once|NA
TGTGCCAGCAGCTCGGTGGCATTAGGAAATGAGCAGTTCTTC
CASSSVALGNEQFF
>TRBJ1-1|TRBV19|NA|TRBD1
TGTGCCACCCAGGATATGGGGACAGGGTCTGAAGCTTTCTTT
CATQDMGTGSEAFF
>TRBJ2-3|TRBV5-1|NA|TRBD2
TGCGCCAGCAGCTCTAGCGGGAATCGAGATACGCAGTATTTT
CASSSSGNRDTQYF
>TRBJ1-5|TRBV21-1|NA|NA
TGTGCCAGCAGCAAATTGCAAGGATTCTACGGTCAGCCCCAGCATTTT
CASSKLQGFYGQPQHF
>TRBJ2-7|TRBV27|NA|TRBD1
TGTGCCAGCAGTTTATTTCAGGGGGTTTCGGCCAACTCCTACGAGCAGTACTTC
CASSLFQGVSANSYEQYF
>TRBJ2-7|TRBV6-6|once|NA
TGTGCCAGCAGTTACGACACCTACGAGCAGTACTTC
CASSYDTYEQYF
>TRBJ2-1|TRBV10-2|NA|TRBD2
TGCGCCAGCAGTGAGGTACTGGCGGGAGTGGCTGAGCAGTTCTTC
CASSEVLAGVAEQFF
>TRBJ2-1|TRBV21-1|NA|NA
TGTGCCAGCAGCAAAGCCAAGAGGAGCTCCTACAATGAGCAGTTCTTC
CASSKAKRSSYNEQFF
>TRBJ1-1|TRBV18|NA|NA
TGTGCCAGCTCGTACACCCTCGGGGAACAAGCTTTCTTT
CASSYTLGEQAFF
>TRBJ1-1|TRBV7-9|NA|NA
TGTGCCAGCAGCTTATTGCCTGGGGAGGGGGACTATGAAGCTTTCTTT
CASSLLPGEGDYEAFF
>TRBJ2-7|TRBV9|NA|TRBD1
TGTGCCAGCAGCGTGGGGACAGGGGGCCACGAGCAGTACTTC
CASSVGTGGHEQYF
>TRBJ1-1|TRBV18|NA|NA
TGTGCCAGCTCACCACTTAAACCCTCTGAAGCTTTCTTT
CASSPLKPSEAFF
>TRBJ2-2|TRBV18|NA|NA
TGTGCCAGCTCACTTCCTAATATGACTGGCACCGGGGAGCTGTTTTTT
CASSLPNMTGTGELFF
>TRBJ1-1|TRBV5-4|NA|NA
TGTGCCAGCAGCTTGGTGGTGAACACTGAAGCTTTCTTT
CASSLVVNTEAFF
>TRBJ1-1|TRBV7-3|NA|NA
TGTGCCAGCAGCGCCGGACGTACCCGCCATGGGCGAGCTTTCTTT
CASSAGRTRHGRAFF
>TRBJ1-6|TRBV5-4|NA|NA
TGTGCCAGCAGCTTTAGTGAGGGGGAACCCCTCCACTTT
CASSFSEGEPLHF
>TRBJ1-2|TRBV28|NA|TRBD1
TGTGCCAGCAGTTCACTGACAGGGGTTCACTATGGCTACACCTTC
CASSSLTGVHYGYTF
>TRBJ1-6|TRBV9|NA|TRBD1
TGTGCCAGCAGCGGGACAGGGTCGAATAATTCACCCCTCCACTTT
CASSGTGSNNSPLHF
>TRBJ1-5|TRBV19|once|NA
TGTGCCAGTATTCCCCCCGGAACGAATCAGCCCCAGCATTTT
CASIPPGTNQPQHF
>TRBJ1-6|TRBV4-2|NA|NA
TGTGCCAGCAGCCACGATGCCGTGAGCTCCTATAATTCACCCCTCCACTTT
CASSHDAVSSYNSPLHF
>TRBJ1-5|TRBV15|NA|NA
TGTGCCACCAGCAGAGACAGGGTTCAGCCCCAGCATTTT
CATSRDRVQPQHF
>TRBJ2-3|TRBV5-1|NA|NA
TGCGCCAGCAGCTTTACAGGCAGGACGGCCACAGATACGCAGTATTTT
CASSFTGRTATDTQYF
>TRBJ2-7|TRBV19|NA|NA
TGTGCCAGTAGTGAACTTTCGGGGGAGCAGTACTTC
CASSELSGEQYF
>TRBJ2-7|TRBV6-6|NA|NA
TGTGCCAGCAGTTACTCTGGGACATACTACGAGCAGTACTTC
CASSYSGTYYEQYF
>TRBJ2-5|TRBV4-1|NA|NA
TGCGCCAGCAGCCAAGGGCGCAGCAACTTACGCCAAGAGACCCAGTACTTC
CASSQGRSNLRQETQYF
>TRBJ1-1|TRBV18|NA|NA
TGTGCCAGCTCACAAGGGAGCACTGAAGCTTTCTTT
CASSQGSTEAFF
>TRBJ2-1|TRBV7-3|NA|NA
TGTGCCAGCAGCTTAACTGGTCGACAGCACAATGAGCAGTTCTTC
CASSLTGRQHNEQFF
>TRBJ2-2|TRBV29-1|once|TRBD1
TGCAGCGTTAGGACAGGCCCACCCCCGAACACCGGGGAGCTGTTTTTT
CSVRTGPPPNTGELFF
>TRBJ2-1|TRBV5-4|NA|TRBD2
TGTGCCAGCAGACGAGGGACTAGCGGGGGGCCCCGGAATGAGCAGTTCTTC
CASRRGTSGGPRNEQFF
>TRBJ2-5|TRBV11-3|once|TRBD2
TGTGCCAGCAGCACCAGACTAGCGGGAGTGCGAGAGACCCAGTACTTC
CASSTRLAGVRETQYF
>TRBJ2-2|TRBV5-1|NA|NA
TGCGCCAGCAGCCGGCTAGTGAACACCGGGGAGCTGTTTTTT
CASSRLVNTGELFF
>TRBJ1-2|TRBV19|few|NA
TGTGCCAGTAGTATAGTCCTGGCCGGTATCCCGAGGTACTATGGCTACACCTTC
CASSIVLAGIPRYYGYTF
>TRBJ1-3|TRBV5-1|NA|NA
TGCTCTCAAAGAAAGGGGGGCCGCTCTGGAAACACCATATATTTT
CSQRKGGRSGNTIYF
>TRBJ2-7|TRBV27|NA|TRBD1
TGTGCCAGCAGCCCAGCCGGGACAGGGGGTTACTACGAGCAGTACTTC
CASSPAGTGGYYEQYF
>TRBJ1-5|TRBV7-9|NA|TRBD1
TGTGCCAGCAGCTCTACGGGACAGAAACATCAGCCCCAGCATTTT
CASSSTGQKHQPQHF
>TRBJ2-4|TRBV11-2|few|TRBD2
TGTGCCAGCAGCTTAGATCCGGGAGGAAACATTCAGTACTTC
CASSLDPGGNIQYF
>TRBJ1-1|TRBV7-6|few|NA
TGTGCCAGCAGCTCCACAGAGAACACTGAAGCTTTCTTT
CASSSTENTEAFF
>TRBJ1-2|TRBV27|NA|NA
TGTGCCAGCAGTTTAAAAGGAGGAGGAGTCTATGGCTACACCTTC
CASSLKGGGVYGYTF
>TRBJ1-2|TRBV11-1|NA|TRBD1
TGTGCCAGCAGTCTTAACAGGGGATTCTATGGCTACACCTTC
CASSLNRGFYGYTF
>TRBJ2-4|TRBV6-5|NA|NA
TGTGCCACCGCCAGGGACAAAAACATTCAGTACTTC
CATARDKNIQYF
>TRBJ1-2|TRBV10-2|NA|NA
TGCGCCAGCAGCCAGGACATCTATGGCTACACCTTC
CASSQDIYGYTF
>TRBJ2-4|TRBV5-7|NA|NA
TGTGCCAGCAGCACCGACAGGGAGGGACCCAAAAACATTCAGTACTTC
CASSTDREGPKNIQYF